The rows below give T cell receptor beta chains drawn from one sample of a study of blood T cell repertoires in COVID-19. The method was immunoSEQ multiplex PCR; TCRdb's version includes in-frame clones alone and lacks a portion of them. The top ten clones hold under 4.5% of a sample with approximately 57,000 clones, about 86% of them seen once. Sequencing was carried out using peripheral blood. These receptor sequences come from a man over 45 with acute or convalescent COVID-19. The CDR3 runs from the conserved cysteine through the conserved F or W. The order of the fields is clone size, J gene, D gene, V gene, CDR3 DNA, CDR3 protein. A D gene is named only where the DNA matches it firmly. The listing skips clone size in some rows; elsewhere it reads once, few, many or a size class.

few TRBJ2-1 TRBD2 TRBV10-3 TGTGCCATCGGCCGCCGTAGCGGGGTTAAGTTAGAGCAGTTCTTC CAIGRRSGVKLEQFF
- TRBJ2-3 - TRBV19 TGTGCCAGTACCATATCTGTAGCAGATACGCAGTATTTT CASTISVADTQYF
- TRBJ2-5 - TRBV6-5 TGTGCCAGCAGCTCTCCTAGCGTTGAGACCCAGTACTTC CASSSPSVETQYF
- TRBJ2-1 TRBD2 TRBV4-2 TGTGCCAGCAGCCCGTCAGCGGGAGGGCCGGATGAGCAGTTCTTC CASSPSAGGPDEQFF
- TRBJ2-1 - TRBV30 TGTGCCTGGAATCGAGAGGGTAGCGAGCAGTTCTTC CAWNREGSEQFF
- TRBJ1-1 - TRBV10-2 TGCGCCAGCAGGCAAACAGTGAACACTGAAGCTTTCTTT CASRQTVNTEAFF
- TRBJ2-5 TRBD2 TRBV10-2 TGCGCCAGCGCGGATTGGACTAGCGGATATGAACAAGAGACCCAGTACTTC CASADWTSGYEQETQYF
- TRBJ1-1 - TRBV10-3 TGTGCCATGAGAGAACCAGGATCCCCGGACACTGAAGCTTTCTTT CAMREPGSPDTEAFF
- TRBJ2-4 TRBD2 TRBV24-1 TGTGCCACCAGTGATTTGGGGACTAGCGGGAGGGCATTCGGGGCCAAAAACATTCAGTACTTC CATSDLGTSGRAFGAKNIQYF
few TRBJ1-1 - TRBV6-2/TRBV6-3 TGTGCCAGCAGTTACTCGCCACAGGGCGAAGCTTTCTTT CASSYSPQGEAFF
- TRBJ1-2 - TRBV6-5 TGTGCCAGCAGTTACCCGGGTGGGGGGTCCTATGGCTACACCTTC CASSYPGGGSYGYTF
- TRBJ1-5 - TRBV6-1 TGTGCCAGCAGTGAATATGGGGGGGGCCAGCCCCAGCATTTT CASSEYGGGQPQHF
- TRBJ2-1 - TRBV2 TGTGCCACGAACCTTAGGTTCTTC CATNLRFF
- TRBJ1-1 TRBD1 TRBV2 TGTGCTCTGGGCGGGACAGGGAAAGGGGAAGCTTTCTTT CALGGTGKGEAFF
- TRBJ2-3 TRBD2 TRBV6-1 TGTGCCAGCAGTGGAACACTAGCGGGAGCCCCGTCCACAGATACGCAGTATTTT CASSGTLAGAPSTDTQYF
- TRBJ1-1 - TRBV12-3/TRBV12-4 TGTGCCAGCAGTTTTGAGGGAGCCAAAGCTTTCTTT CASSFEGAKAFF
once TRBJ2-7 - TRBV11-2 TGTGCCAGCAGCTTAGGACGGGGTCCAACCTACGAGCAGTACTTC CASSLGRGPTYEQYF
- TRBJ1-2 TRBD1 TRBV7-2 TGTGCCAGCAGCCGGGGACAGGGCATCTATGGCTACACCTTC CASSRGQGIYGYTF
once TRBJ2-1 TRBD2 TRBV9 TGTGCCAGCAGCGTAGGAGCGGGGGAAGGTAATGAGCAGTTCTTC CASSVGAGEGNEQFF
- TRBJ2-3 TRBD1 TRBV4-1 TGCGCCAGCAGCCCAGGGTCGGGACAGGGGGCTGCAGATACGCAGTATTTT CASSPGSGQGAADTQYF